One sample yielded the 32 T cell receptor beta chains listed below, sequenced in a study of vaccination and CD4 T cells after COVID-19. Specified treatment: approximately nine-day PBMC culture with coronavirus spike peptide pools or control peptides (ViraFEST assay). With the Oncomine TCR Beta short-read assay, DNA from cultured CD4+ T cells was sequenced. TCRdb ran MiXCR on the PCR reads and lists one entry per CDR3 protein. Altogether around 15,000 distinct CDR3 sequences are present, 30% being singletons, with the ten largest covering around a sixth. Their antigens are not known. Sequencing used cultured CD4+ T cells from blood. The source of these receptors is a human donor with COVID-19.

This clonotype was observed a few times. The genes are TRBV7-2 and TRBJ2-4; 7 bases line up with TRBD2. This CDR3 contains 14 residues. Germline CDR1 SGHTA, CDR2 FQGNSA. J lost 5 bases, V lost 2 bases, and 3 bases had no gene match. The chain's CDR3 is CASSLRLAENIQYF. The CDR3 DNA is TGTGCCAGCAGCTTAAGACTAGCAGAAAACATTCAGTACTTC.

This clonotype was seen a few times. The chain combines TRBV28 with TRBJ1-5; D may be TRBD1 (6 bases). CDR3 size: 14 residues. V shed 3 bases and J shed 3 bases, with 9 bases lying between them. The germline gives CDR1 MDHEN, CDR2 SYDVKM. The CDR3, as DNA: TGTGCCAGCAGTTTTAGGGGGTACAATCAGCCCCAGCATTTT. Translated, it gives CASSFRGYNQPQHF.

The chain has TRBV2 and TRBJ2-7; D may be TRBD2 (6 bases). Germline loops: CDR1 SNHLY, CDR2 FYNNEI. The CDR3 totals 13 residues. V was trimmed by 6 bases and J by 6 bases, leaving 15 bases between them. The CDR3 sequence is CASSPPGGFEQYF. For the CDR3, the DNA is TGTGCCAGCAGCCCTCCCGGAGGGTTCGAGCAGTACTTC.

This clonotype was detected only once. This CDR3 is CASSVVAQPDTQYF. DNA of the CDR3: TGTGCCAGCAGCGTAGTTGCACAGCCAGATACGCAGTATTTT. The V call is TRBV9, the J call TRBJ2-3; D gene uncertain. CDR1 and CDR2 (germline): SGDLS, YYNGEE. The V and J ends lost 0 bases and 4 bases respectively, with 9 bases between them. The CDR3 spans 14 residues. Combining the CDR3 with reference TRBV9 and TRBJ2-3 gives the whole variable domain DSGVTQTPKHLITATGQRVTLRCSPRSGDLSVYWYQQSLDQGLQFLIQYYNGEERAKGNILERFSAQQFPDLHSELNLSSLELGDSALYFCASSVVAQPDTQYFGPGTRLTVL.

There are a few counts of this clonotype. V and J are TRBV20-1 and TRBJ2-7; D may be TRBD1 (6 bases). V was cut by 6 bases and J by 4 bases, with 16 bases left in between. Germline CDR1 reads DFQATT; CDR2 reads SNEGSKA (reference sequence). The CDR3 has 13 residues. DNA of the CDR3: TGCAGTGCCCCCTGGACAGATTCATACGAGCAGTACTTC. Protein product: CSAPWTDSYEQYF.

This clonotype turned up a few times. The chain joins TRBV4-1 to TRBJ2-7; TRBD1 or TRBD2 may be the D gene (5 bases each). The CDR3 is 13 residues long. Trimming removed 1 base from V and 6 bases from J, with 10 bases in between. CDR1 is MGHRA and CDR2 is YSYEKL in the germline V gene. The DNA for the CDR3 is TGCGCCAGCAGCCAAGTCGCAGGGACCGAGCAGTACTTC. This translates into CASSQVAGTEQYF.

The chain couples TRBV20-1 to TRBJ2-7; possibly TRBD2 for D (5 bases). In germline, CDR1 is DFQATT, CDR2 SNEGSKA (reference sequence). The CDR3 is made up of 14 amino acids. Trimming left V 5 bases short and J 3 bases short, with 17 bases between. The CDR3 reads CSALEDTRDYEQYF. Written as DNA, the CDR3 is TGCAGTGCTCTCGAAGACACTAGGGACTACGAGCAGTACTTC.

The sample holds a few counts of this clonotype. This chain joins TRBV6-1 and TRBJ1-5, with 8 nucleotides matching TRBD1. With 6 bases clipped from V and 5 bases from J, the junction kept 6 bases outside the gene matches. CDR3 size: 14 residues. The germline V gene has CDR1 MNHNS and CDR2 SASEGT. The CDR3 coding sequence is TGTGCCAGCAGCGGCGACAGGGGTGATCAGCCCCAGCATTTT. This codes for CASSGDRGDQPQHF.

The chain carries TRBV6-4 and TRBJ1-5, with D possibly matching TRBD1 (5 bases). Deletions cut 0 bases from V and 2 bases from J, with 14 bases between. Per germline, CDR1 MRHNA and CDR2 SNTAGT. This CDR3 spans 17 amino acids. Written as DNA, the CDR3 is TGTGCCAGCAGTGACTCGAGTCCAGGGCACGGCAATCAGCCCCAGCATTTT. This sequence encodes CASSDSSPGHGNQPQHF.

V is TRBV20-1 and J is TRBJ2-7; maybe TRBD2 (6 bases). V lost 6 bases and J lost 11, with 17 bases in between. CDR1 DFQATT and CDR2 SNEGSKA come from the germline V gene (reference sequence). This CDR3 comprises 11 residues. CDR3 in amino acids: CSAREDSLEYF. As DNA, the CDR3 is TGCAGTGCGCGGGAAGACTCGTTGGAGTACTTC.

The rearrangement links TRBV20-1 to TRBJ2-3, with D possibly matching TRBD1 (6 bases). The CDR3 has 16 amino acids. Germline loops: CDR1 DFQATT, CDR2 SNEGSKA (reference sequence). The V end was cut by 3 bases, the J end by 10 bases, with 26 bases between. CDR3 in DNA: TGCAGTGCTAGGGGAATAGCACGGCAGGGGAAGTATGCGCAGTATTTT. Translated, it gives CSARGIARQGKYAQYF.

This clonotype was counted only a few times. The V gene is TRBV20-1, the J gene TRBJ1-5; 8 nucleotides line up with TRBD1. The V gene's germline CDR1 is DFQATT and CDR2 SNEGSKA (reference sequence). With V trimmed by 4 bases and J by 4 bases, 3 bases remained unmatched. CDR3 length: 13 amino acids. The CDR3 DNA reads TGCAGTGCTACAGGGGGCGCGAATCAGCCCCAGCATTTT. Translation: CSATGGANQPQHF.

This chain joins TRBV29-1 and TRBJ2-4, with a weak D call TRBD2 (6 bases). Germline V lookup: CDR1 SQVTM, CDR2 ANQGSEA. The CDR3 has 15 residues. Trimming removed 3 bases at V and 0 bases at J, with 12 bases between. CDR3 loop: CSVEEGIRAKNIQYF. The CDR3 bases are TGCAGCGTTGAGGAGGGCATTAGAGCCAAAAACATTCAGTACTTC. The complete variable domain, with remaining parts taken from reference TRBV29-1 and TRBJ2-4, reads SAVISQKPSRDICQRGTSLTIQCQVDSQVTMMFWYRQQPGQSLTLIATANQGSEATYESGFVIDKFPISRPNLTFSTLTVSNMSPEDSSIYLCSVEEGIRAKNIQYFGAGTRLSVL.

V usage is TRBV7-8 and J usage is TRBJ1-6; no definite D call. V gave up 2 bases and J gave up 3 bases, with 17 bases separating them. The CDR3 consists of 18 residues. The germline V gene has CDR1 SGHVS and CDR2 FQNEAQ. The CDR3 coding sequence is TGTGCCAGCAGCTTAAACAGAAAGCCGAACATCTATAATTCACCCCTCCACTTT. Translation gives CASSLNRKPNIYNSPLHF. Using reference TRBV7-8 and TRBJ1-6 for the parts outside the CDR3, the full variable domain is GAGVSQSPRYKVAKRGQDVALRCDPISGHVSLFWYQQALGQGPEFLTYFQNEAQLDKSGLPSDRFFAERPEGSVSTLKIQRTQQEDSAVYLCASSLNRKPNIYNSPLHFGNGTRLTVT.

CDR3: CASIPPGQVTEAFF. The CDR3 coding sequence is TGTGCCAGCATCCCTCCGGGACAGGTCACTGAAGCTTTCTTT. The chain has TRBV6-2 or TRBV6-3 and TRBJ1-1; 8 positions agree with TRBD1. The CDR3 is 14 residues long. The V gene end was trimmed by 7 bases and the J gene end by 4 bases; junction bases not matched to a gene: 8. Germline CDR1 MNHEY, CDR2 SVGEGT.

The V and J genes are TRBV19 and TRBJ1-2; TRBD1 matches 7 bases. The J segment lost 2 bases and the V segment lost 8 bases, leaving 5 bases of the junction unmatched. The CDR3 extends over 13 amino acids. From germline, CDR1 is LNHDA and CDR2 SQIVND (reference sequence). The CDR3 loop reads CASFLQGNYGYTF. CDR3 bases: TGTGCCAGTTTTCTACAGGGGAACTATGGCTACACCTTC.

The genes are TRBV11-3 and TRBJ2-2; D is uncertain. CDR1 SGHNT and CDR2 YENEEA come from the germline V gene. Trimming left V 5 bases short and J 8 bases short, with 18 bases between. This CDR3 has 15 amino acids. In DNA, the CDR3 is TGTGCCAGCAGCCCCCGGATCGGGTCATCTGGGGAGCTGTTTTTT. Its translation is CASSPRIGSSGELFF.

The CDR3 here is CSASRPGNTGELFF. The CDR3 DNA sequence: TGCAGTGCTAGTAGGCCGGGCAACACCGGGGAGCTGTTTTTT. V and J are TRBV20-1 and TRBJ2-2; D gene uncertain. Germline assignment: CDR1 DFQATT and CDR2 SNEGSKA (reference sequence). CDR3 length equals 14 residues. V dropped 3 bases and J dropped 2 bases, with 10 bases sitting between them.

This clonotype showed up just a few times. J is TRBJ2-7 and V is TRBV7-2; 9 nucleotides agree with TRBD2. The ends lost 1 base at V and 6 bases at J; junction bases unmatched: 7. Germline V gives CDR1 SGHTA, CDR2 FQGNSA. The CDR3 consists of 15 residues. The CDR3 bases are TGTGCCAGCAGCTTAGGGGGACTAGCTTCGTTCGAGCAGTACTTC. It yields the protein CASSLGGLASFEQYF.

The CDR3 loop reads CASSQGGGAINEQFF. The CDR3 DNA reads as TGCGCCAGCAGCCAAGGCGGGGGGGCTATTAATGAGCAGTTCTTC. The chain links TRBV4-3 to TRBJ2-1; 9 bases fit TRBD2. CDR1 is LGHNA, CDR2 YSLEER, per germline. This CDR3 has 15 residues. V shed 1 base and J 7 bases; nucleotides not matched to a gene: 5.

The DNA for the CDR3 is TGTGCCAGCAGTGGGGACAGGGATAATTCACCCCTCCACTTT. This translates into CASSGDRDNSPLHF. V is TRBV5-4 and J is TRBJ1-6; TRBD1 agrees at 9 bases. CDR3 length: 14 amino acids. Trimming cost V 5 bases and J 5 bases; bases outside gene matches: 2. CDR1 SGHNT and CDR2 YYREEE come from the germline V gene (reference sequence). Full variable domain (missing parts from reference TRBV5-4 and TRBJ1-6): ETGVTQSPTHLIKTRGQQVTLRCSSQSGHNTVSWYQQALGQGPQFIFQYYREEENGRGNFPPRFSGLQFPNYSSELNVNALELDDSALYLCASSGDRDNSPLHFGNGTRLTVT.

In its sample, this clonotype was seen a few times. The chain has TRBV23-1 and TRBJ2-7; tentative D call: TRBD1 (5 bases). TRBV23-1 is given ORF status, its function remaining uncertain. The CDR3 runs to 15 residues. V was shortened by 7 bases and J by 3 bases, with 19 bases between the two germline ends. DNA of the CDR3: TGCGCCAGCACCCAAGGGGTTCCCAGTTTCTACGAGCAGTACTTC. It is translated as CASTQGVPSFYEQYF.

The chain has TRBV19 and TRBJ1-2; weak D call: TRBD1 (6 bases). CDR1 and CDR2 from the germline V gene are LNHDA and SQIVND (reference sequence). The length of the CDR3 is 14 residues. With 6 bases removed from V and 3 bases from J, the gap between germline ends came to 14 bases. CDR3 bases: TGTGCCAGTAGGCAACAGGGTTCGGACTATGGCTACACCTTC. Translated, it gives CASRQQGSDYGYTF.

The chain has TRBV7-6 and TRBJ1-4; D is ambiguous. Germline V CDR1 and CDR2: SGHVS, FNYEAQ. Trimming left V 5 bases short and J 5 bases short, with 15 bases between. This CDR3 comprises 15 residues. The CDR3, as DNA: TGTGCCAGCAGCCGACAAGGCAGTTGGAATGAAAAACTGTTTTTT. This sequence encodes CASSRQGSWNEKLFF.

The chain employs TRBV19 and TRBJ1-1, with D perhaps matching TRBD1 (6 bases). CDR1 and CDR2 (germline): LNHDA, SQIVND (reference sequence). V lost 6 bases and J lost 1, with 12 bases in between. The CDR3 is made up of 14 amino acids. The CDR3, as DNA: TGTGCCAGTAGGGCCCCGGACAGGAACACTGAAGCTTTCTTT. Protein product: CASRAPDRNTEAFF.

V is TRBV6-4 and J is TRBJ1-5; possibly TRBD1 for D (5 bases). V lost 0 bases and J 7 bases, leaving 10 bases between the germline ends. CDR1 is MRHNA and CDR2 is SNTAGT in the germline V gene. The CDR3 is 14 residues long. Here the CDR3 reads CASSDSQGGQPQHF. The CDR3 DNA sequence: TGTGCCAGCAGTGACTCGCAGGGTGGCCAGCCCCAGCATTTT.

The chain carries TRBV6-1 and TRBJ2-2, with D hard to call. In germline, CDR1 is MNHNS, CDR2 SASEGT. V was shortened by 6 bases and J by 0 bases, with 11 bases between the two germline ends. This CDR3 has 15 amino acids. CDR3 sequence (DNA): TGTGCCAGCAGCAAGACAATCACGAACACCGGGGAGCTGTTTTTT. Its translation: CASSKTITNTGELFF.

In this sample, this clonotype turned up a few times. The genes are TRBV20-1 and TRBJ2-3; D remains unclear. Trimming cost V 0 bases and J 1 base, with 11 bases left between them. Germline V lookup: CDR1 DFQATT, CDR2 SNEGSKA (reference sequence). The CDR3 contains 15 residues. Here the CDR3 reads CSARDSAGRTDTQYF. Here the CDR3 DNA reads TGCAGTGCTAGAGATAGTGCCGGACGCACAGATACGCAGTATTTT.

The V call is TRBV7-2, the J call TRBJ1-2; 10 bases agree with TRBD1. J gave up 8 bases and V 5 bases, and 8 bases lay outside the gene matches. The CDR3 contains 14 residues. Germline CDR1 SGHTA, CDR2 FQGNSA. The CDR3 coding sequence is TGTGCCAGCAGCGTCGACAGGGGGCTAATAGGCTACACCTTC. Translated, it gives CASSVDRGLIGYTF.

This clonotype was found a few times. The J gene is TRBJ2-1, the V gene TRBV7-9; D uncertain. Germline V gene data show CDR1 as SEHNR and CDR2 as FQNEAQ (reference sequence). Deletions cut 2 bases from V and 7 bases from J, with 3 bases between. This CDR3 is 11 amino acids long. The CDR3 nucleotides are TGTGCCAGCAGCTTACAAAATGAGCAGTTCTTC. The encoded protein is CASSLQNEQFF.

This sequence joins TRBV29-1 and TRBJ2-1, with 10 positions matching TRBD2. Per germline, CDR1 SQVTM and CDR2 ANQGSEA. The CDR3 runs 11 residues. Trimming cost V 4 bases and J 12 bases; bases outside gene matches: 3. In DNA, the CDR3 is TGCAGCGTTGCTAGCGGGGGATGGCAGTTCTTC. Its translation: CSVASGGWQFF.

This clonotype was counted between two and nine times. The genes are TRBV6-4 and TRBJ1-5, with D hard to call. V was trimmed by 3 bases and J by 1 base, leaving 7 bases between them. Germline V CDR1 and CDR2: MRHNA, SNTAGT. This CDR3 is built from 14 residues. Here the CDR3 reads CASSETLSNQPQHF. The DNA of the CDR3 is TGTGCCAGCAGTGAAACATTGAGCAATCAGCCCCAGCATTTT.